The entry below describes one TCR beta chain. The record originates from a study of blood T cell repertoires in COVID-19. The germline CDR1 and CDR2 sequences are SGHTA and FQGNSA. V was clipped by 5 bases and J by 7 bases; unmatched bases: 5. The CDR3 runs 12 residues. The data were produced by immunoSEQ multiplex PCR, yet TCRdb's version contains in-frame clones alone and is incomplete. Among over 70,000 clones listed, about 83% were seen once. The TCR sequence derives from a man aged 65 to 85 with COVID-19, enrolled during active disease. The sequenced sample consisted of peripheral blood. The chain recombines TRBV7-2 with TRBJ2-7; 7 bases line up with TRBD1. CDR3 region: CASSQQGLEQYF. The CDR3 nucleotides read TGTGCCAGCAGCCAACAGGGGTTAGAGCAGTACTTC.